This T cell receptor beta chain was profiled in a study of identical twins. General observations from the study: Weaker excess twin sharing was seen among beta out-of-frame sequences.

This clonotype has just a few counts. Its antigen is not known. It may be a read error: a sequence one base away is much more abundant. TCRdb itself ran the 5' RACE reads through MiXCR, one entry per CDR3 protein. Seen here are 1.5 million to 2 million distinct CDR3 sequences, around a third observed once, and the top ten hold more than 0.25%. The sample comprised cord blood. This clonotype was sampled from a newborn girl in good health.

CDR3 DNA: TGTGCCAGCAGCCGGACTAGCGGGGGCGAGCAGTACTTC. It yields the protein CASSRTSGGEQYF. The rearrangement joins TRBV3-1 to TRBJ2-7; TRBD2 agrees at 13 bases. CDR3 length: 13 amino acids. Trimming cost V 4 bases and J 6 bases; bases outside gene matches: 0. The V gene's germline CDR1 is LGHDT and CDR2 YNNKEL (reference sequence).